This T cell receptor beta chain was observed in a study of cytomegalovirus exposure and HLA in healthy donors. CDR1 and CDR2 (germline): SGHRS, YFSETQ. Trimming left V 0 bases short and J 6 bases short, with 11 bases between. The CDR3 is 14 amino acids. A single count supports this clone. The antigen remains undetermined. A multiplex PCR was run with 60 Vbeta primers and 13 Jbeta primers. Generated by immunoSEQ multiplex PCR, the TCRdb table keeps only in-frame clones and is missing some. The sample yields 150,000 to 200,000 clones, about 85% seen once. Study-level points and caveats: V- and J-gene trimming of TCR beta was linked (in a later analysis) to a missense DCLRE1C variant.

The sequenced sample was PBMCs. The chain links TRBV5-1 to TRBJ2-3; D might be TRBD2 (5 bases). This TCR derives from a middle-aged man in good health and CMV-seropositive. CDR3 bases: TGCGCCAGCAGCTTGGCTAGCCCGCCCGATACGCAGTATTTT. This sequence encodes CASSLASPPDTQYF.